This entry features one TCR beta chain sequence. The antigen is undetermined. These data are taken from a study of blood T cells in healthy people across ages. Study-wide findings and caveats: It was the long-lived donors that had more naive CD4+ cells and higher diversity than aged donors.

Germline V gives CDR1 MNHNS, CDR2 SASEGT. V trimming: 8 bases; J trimming: 10 bases; junction bases outside the gene matches: 17. CDR3 length: 15 amino acids. Next came a second PCR, run for about 7 to 12 cycles, which used a sample-barcoded 5' primer along with a J-beta primer mix. TCRdb ran MiXCR on the 5' RACE reads and lists one entry per CDR3 protein. Altogether around 750,000 distinct CDR3 sequences are present, less than 70% being singletons, with the ten largest covering around 40%. The specimen was blood. This sequence joins TRBV6-1 and TRBJ2-1, with 7 bases identical to TRBD2. This TCR came from a man at least 80 years old in good health. The chain's CDR3 is CASGRTSGTPWEQFF. The CDR3 DNA is TGTGCCAGCGGCAGGACTAGTGGAACTCCGTGGGAGCAGTTCTTC.